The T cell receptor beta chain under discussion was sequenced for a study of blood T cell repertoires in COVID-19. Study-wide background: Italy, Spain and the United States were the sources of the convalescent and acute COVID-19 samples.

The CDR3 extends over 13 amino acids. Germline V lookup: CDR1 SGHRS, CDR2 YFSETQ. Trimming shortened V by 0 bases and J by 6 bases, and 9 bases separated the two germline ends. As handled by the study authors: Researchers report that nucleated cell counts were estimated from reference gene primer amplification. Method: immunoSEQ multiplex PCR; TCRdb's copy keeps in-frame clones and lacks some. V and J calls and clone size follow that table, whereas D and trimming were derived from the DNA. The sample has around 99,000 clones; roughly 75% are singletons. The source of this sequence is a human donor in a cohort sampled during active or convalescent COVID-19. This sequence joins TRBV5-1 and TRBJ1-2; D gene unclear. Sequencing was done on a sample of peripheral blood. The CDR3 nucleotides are TGCGCCAGCAGCTTGGCGGGTACCCATGGCTACACCTTC. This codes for CASSLAGTHGYTF.